This TCR beta chain came from a study of blood T cell repertoires in COVID-19. Measured with immunoSEQ multiplex PCR; TCRdb has only the in-frame clones, and not every one. Of 250,000 to 300,000 clones in the sample, 89% were seen once. The source of this sequence is a woman aged 50 to 60 who had been exposed to COVID-19. Sequencing input: PBMCs or T cells enriched from blood (not recorded which).

Here the CDR3 DNA reads TGTGCCAGCAGTCCGGGACAGGGGCGAGGCTACACCTTC. Protein sequence: CASSPGQGRGYTF. J is TRBJ1-2 and V is TRBV6-5, with TRBD1 matching 10 bases. Looked up from germline, CDR1 is MNHEY and CDR2 is SVGAGI. Trimming removed 5 bases from V and 8 bases from J; junction bases left unmatched: 5. The CDR3 sequence is 13 residues long.